This T cell receptor beta chain was profiled in a study of blood T cell repertoires in COVID-19. Overall study context: Researchers got acute and convalescent COVID-19 samples from the United States, Italy and Spain. From T cells, B-cell-depleted T cells, or PBMCs came the material, which was cDNA or gDNA.

This clone was detected only once. Germline CDR1 and CDR2: SEHNR and FQNEAQ (reference sequence). Trimming shortened V by 10 bases and J by 4 bases, and 13 bases separated the two germline ends. CDR3 size: 12 residues. In the original analysis: Amplification from reference gene primers served as the basis for estimated nucleated cell counts. Using immunoSEQ multiplex PCR, the repertoire was profiled, and TCRdb retains in-frame clones only, with some absent. Clone size and V and J calls were adopted from that table, with D and trimming inferred from the DNA. The data show 150,000 or so clones, 70% to 90% seen once.

The specimen sequenced was peripheral blood. The receptor's source is a woman between 65 and 79 years old with acute or convalescent COVID-19. V and J are TRBV7-9 and TRBJ1-2; a possible D gene is TRBD1 (5 bases). For the CDR3, the DNA is TGTGCCACCTCCAGAGACAGCTATGGCTACACCTTC. Protein: CATSRDSYGYTF.